The subject of this entry is one TCR beta chain. The junction shows a germline mismatch at one end, possibly a read error. Clones were read by immunoSEQ multiplex PCR, and TCRdb kept only the in-frame ones, dropping some. The profile shows over 150,000 clones, 83% of them singletons. This sample is drawn from a study of blood T cell repertoires in COVID-19. Looking at the study overall: Samples came from the United States, Italy and Spain, spanning acute and convalescent COVID-19.

Germline assignment: CDR1 SGHNT and CDR2 YYREEE (reference sequence). This CDR3 region has 14 residues. This chain joins TRBV5-4 and TRBJ1-2; D is possibly TRBD1 (6 bases). The specimen was peripheral blood. The receptor was derived from a woman in her sixties with COVID-19, enrolled during active disease. CDR3 sequence reads: CASSLTGTNYGCTF. CDR3 sequence (DNA): TGTGCCAGCAGCTTGACAGGGACCAACTATGGCTGCACCTTC.